This T cell receptor (beta chain) was profiled in a study of shared clonotypes between healthy human individuals. Overall study: With ages of 18 to 49, the donors were a couple of women and a few men.

Study-level points and caveats: Generation probabilities of non-shared clonotypes were lower (relative to those shared by all four donors).

The ends were cut back, 8 bases at V and 6 bases at J, with 16 bases in the middle. CDR3 length equals 14 residues. The V gene's germline CDR1 is MNHEY and CDR2 SMNVEV (reference sequence). In regard to this clone: Its matching antigen is unknown.

Evenly divided among several immunoSEQ plates was the genomic DNA of each subset. Here immunoSEQ multiplex PCR was the method, and the copy in TCRdb shows in-frame clones only, minus some. Of 600,000 to 750,000 clones listed, 90% are singletons. Sequencing was done on a sample of memory CD8+ T cells from PBMCs. Stated subset: CD45RO+ cells pooled with CCR7-negative TemRA cells. The chain couples TRBV27 to TRBJ2-2, with a possible D match to TRBD2 (6 bases). The TCR comes from a man younger than 35 in good health. Some clones in this sample may be carry-over from other donors' samples. In nucleotides, the CDR3 is TGTGCCAGCTCGGAGGGCCCCGGGGCCGGGGAGCTGTTTTTT. Translating gives CASSEGPGAGELFF.